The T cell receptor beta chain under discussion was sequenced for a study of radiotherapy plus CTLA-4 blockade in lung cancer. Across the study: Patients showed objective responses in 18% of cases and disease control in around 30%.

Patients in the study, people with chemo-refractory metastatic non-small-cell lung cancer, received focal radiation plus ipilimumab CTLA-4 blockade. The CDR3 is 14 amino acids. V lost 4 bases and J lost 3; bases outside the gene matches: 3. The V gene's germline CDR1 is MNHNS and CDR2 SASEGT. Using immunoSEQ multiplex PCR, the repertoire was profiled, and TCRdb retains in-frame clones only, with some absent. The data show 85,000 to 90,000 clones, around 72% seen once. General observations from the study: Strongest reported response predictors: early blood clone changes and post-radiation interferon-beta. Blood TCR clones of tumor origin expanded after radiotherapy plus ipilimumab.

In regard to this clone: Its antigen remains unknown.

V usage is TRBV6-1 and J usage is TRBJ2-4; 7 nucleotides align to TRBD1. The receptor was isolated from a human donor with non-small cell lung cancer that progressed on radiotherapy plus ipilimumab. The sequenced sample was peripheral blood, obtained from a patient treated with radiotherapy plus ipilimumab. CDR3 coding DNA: TGTGCCAGCAGTGGACAGGGTTACAAAAACATTCAGTACTTC. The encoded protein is CASSGQGYKNIQYF.